This TCR beta chain was found in a study of CD8 T cells in ankylosing spondylitis. Overall study findings and caveats: What appeared characteristic of ankylosing spondylitis blood was a TCR beta motif of eight highly homologous variants. The disease-linked clones had a CD8+ phenotype and low blood frequencies. Past studies reported some motif variants in reactive arthritis synovial fluid and blood.

As regards this clonotype: Its matching antigen is unknown.

TCRdb fed the 5' RACE reads into MiXCR, producing one record per CDR3 protein. The table has 270,000 or so distinct CDR3 sequences, 18% seen once. The CDR3 runs to 20 residues. The J segment lost 2 bases and the V segment lost 3 bases, leaving 19 bases of the junction unmatched. Per germline, CDR1 SGHRS and CDR2 YFSETQ. The V and J genes are TRBV5-1 and TRBJ2-1; 8 bases match TRBD2. This receptor was identified in a male donor with ankylosing spondylitis or in good health (not recorded which). Material for sequencing was blood, either unsorted or a sorted T cell fraction (not recorded which). This CDR3 reads CASSSKLGTGGIPTYNEQFF. CDR3 coding DNA: TGCGCCAGCAGCTCCAAGCTTGGCACGGGAGGGATACCAACCTACAATGAGCAGTTCTTC.